Shown below are 25 T cell receptor beta chains from a single sample sequenced in a study of T cell responses to AZD1222 COVID-19 vaccine. Only in-frame clones appear in the TCRdb table, and some are missing; sequencing was by immunoSEQ multiplex PCR. Altogether tens of thousands of clones are present, 85% to 90% being singletons, with the ten largest covering over 7.5%. The specimen comprised peripheral blood, sampled 28 days after the second AZD1222 dose. Every receptor here comes from an adult who received the AZD1222 COVID-19 vaccine.

The chain uses TRBV15 and TRBJ2-1; D call uncertain. The CDR3 has 17 amino acids. Germline V CDR1 and CDR2: LNHNV, YYDKDF (reference sequence). Trimming took 6 bases from V and 7 from J, leaving 25 bases between them. This chain's CDR3 is CATSTALDSRARNEQFF. The CDR3 DNA sequence: TGTGCCACCAGTACCGCCTTAGACTCCCGGGCTAGGAATGAGCAGTTCTTC.

The V gene is TRBV3-1 (or the pseudogene TRBV3-2), the J gene TRBJ1-1; TRBD1 agrees at 8 bases. CDR3 length: 15 residues. Germline CDR1 is LGHDT and CDR2 is YNNKEL (reference sequence). The V gene end was trimmed by 1 base and the J gene end by 2 bases; junction bases not matched to a gene: 3. The CDR3 protein is CASSQAGQVNTEAFF. The CDR3 region has the DNA TGTGCCAGCAGCCAAGCGGGACAGGTAAACACTGAAGCTTTCTTT.

The V and J genes are TRBV4-3 and TRBJ2-7; 7 bases match TRBD1. The V gene end was trimmed by 0 bases and the J gene end by 6 bases; junction bases not matched to a gene: 8. The germline V gene has CDR1 LGHNA and CDR2 YSLEER. There are 15 residues in the CDR3. DNA for the CDR3: TGCGCCAGCAGCCAAGAGACAGGGCCGCCTGGCGAGCAGTACTTC. This encodes CASSQETGPPGEQYF.

This chain links TRBV29-1 with TRBJ2-1; D may be TRBD2 (5 bases). V was clipped by 4 bases and J by 10 bases, with 14 bases between them. The CDR3 consists of 12 residues. Germline V gene data show CDR1 as SQVTM and CDR2 as ANQGSEA. The CDR3 loop is CSVGRSLREQFF. Written as DNA, the CDR3 is TGCAGCGTTGGGAGGTCCCTAAGGGAGCAGTTCTTC.

The J gene is TRBJ2-7, the V gene TRBV5-1, with TRBD1 matching 10 bases. V dropped 4 bases and J dropped 2; count of bases not matched to a gene: 3. This CDR3 is 14 amino acids long. CDR1 SGHRS and CDR2 YFSETQ come from the germline V gene. CDR3 coding DNA: TGCGCCAGCAGCCCCGGGACAGGGGCCTACGAGCAGTACGTC. The encoded protein is CASSPGTGAYEQYV.

V gene TRBV19 combines with J gene TRBJ1-3, with D tentatively TRBD1 (5 bases). The ends were cut back, 6 bases at V and 2 bases at J, with 14 bases in the middle. This CDR3 is 15 amino acids long. The germline V gene encodes CDR1 LNHDA and CDR2 SQIVND (reference sequence). The CDR3 sequence is CASRPQDQAGNTIYF. In nucleotides, the CDR3 is TGTGCCAGTAGACCACAGGATCAGGCTGGAAACACCATATATTTT.

The V call is TRBV15, the J call TRBJ1-5, with D unclear. This CDR3 is 16 amino acids long. Germline values: CDR1 LNHNV, CDR2 YYDKDF (reference sequence). Trimming shortened V by 0 bases and J by 5 bases, and 14 bases separated the two germline ends. CDR3 nucleotide sequence: TGTGCCACCAGCAGAGATCTTGGAATCCCCGATCAGCCCCAGCATTTT. It yields the protein CATSRDLGIPDQPQHF. Combining the CDR3 with reference TRBV15 and TRBJ1-5 gives the whole variable domain DAMVIQNPRYQVTQFGKPVTLSCSQTLNHNVMYWYQQKSSQAPKLLFHYYDKDFNNEADTPDNFQSRRPNTSFCFLDIRSPGLGDTAMYLCATSRDLGIPDQPQHFGDGTRLSIL.

The chain is built from TRBV19 and TRBJ2-4; unclear D gene. The CDR3 spans 15 residues. V was pared by 3 bases and J by 9 bases, with 18 bases between. Germline loops: CDR1 LNHDA, CDR2 SQIVND (reference sequence). CDR3 in DNA: TGTGCCAGTAGTATCGACCCGCTCAGGTTAGGCATTCAGTACTTC. It codes for CASSIDPLRLGIQYF.

The V gene is TRBV19, the J gene TRBJ2-1; D possibly uses TRBD1 or TRBD2 (5 bases each). The CDR3 consists of 13 residues. The germline V gene encodes CDR1 LNHDA and CDR2 SQIVND (reference sequence). Deletions cut 6 bases from V and 11 bases from J, with 17 bases between. The CDR3 region is CASRGPPQGKQFF. In nucleotides, the CDR3 is TGTGCCAGTAGGGGACCGCCCCAAGGGAAGCAGTTCTTC.

The chain combines TRBV11-3 with TRBJ2-2; D possibly corresponds to TRBD2 (5 bases). V lost 0 bases and J 2 bases, leaving 13 bases between the germline ends. Germline assignment: CDR1 SGHNT and CDR2 YENEEA. This CDR3 contains 17 residues. The CDR3 nucleotides read TGTGCCAGCAGCTTAGATTCCCACCCTAGCAACACCGGGGAGCTGTTTTTT. It codes for CASSLDSHPSNTGELFF.

The chain recombines TRBV27 with TRBJ2-3, with D possibly matching TRBD1 (5 bases). V gave up 0 bases and J gave up 4 bases, with 11 bases separating them. The CDR3 totals 15 residues. In germline, CDR1 is MNHEY, CDR2 SMNVEV (reference sequence). CDR3 in DNA: TGTGCCAGCAGTTTATCCCGCTTGGGGCCAGATACGCAGTATTTT. It translates to CASSLSRLGPDTQYF.

This rearrangement joins TRBV5-1 to TRBJ1-2; D is unresolved. The CDR3 is 15 amino acids. Per germline, CDR1 SGHRS and CDR2 YFSETQ. Trimming stripped 0 bases from V and 5 bases from J, with 14 bases between. CDR3 amino acids: CASSLDTTVSYGYTF. The CDR3 coding sequence is TGCGCCAGCAGCTTGGATACGACTGTCTCGTATGGCTACACCTTC.

The rearrangement joins TRBV9 to TRBJ1-2; 8 nucleotides line up with TRBD1. This CDR3 contains 17 residues. The J segment lost 0 bases and the V segment lost 3 bases, leaving 10 bases of the junction unmatched. Germline V CDR1 and CDR2: SGDLS, YYNGEE. CDR3 nucleotide sequence: TGTGCCAGCAGCGGACCCGGGGACAGGACCTCTAACTATGGCTACACCTTC. This sequence encodes CASSGPGDRTSNYGYTF.

This rearrangement joins TRBV5-4 to TRBJ2-7; D remains unclear. The ends were cut back, 0 bases at V and 3 bases at J, with 7 bases in the middle. The CDR3 loop spans 13 amino acids. Per germline, CDR1 SGHNT and CDR2 YYREEE (reference sequence). The CDR3 nucleotides are TGTGCCAGCAGCTTGGAACCAAACTACGAGCAGTACTTC. This gives the protein CASSLEPNYEQYF.

CDR3 bases: TGTGCCAGCTCACCACAGAATGAGCAGTTCTTC. Protein product: CASSPQNEQFF. The chain uses TRBV18 and TRBJ2-1; no clear D gene. Germline CDR1 reads KGHSH; CDR2 reads LQKENI. This CDR3 has 11 residues. V was shortened by 1 base and J by 7 bases, with 2 bases between the two germline ends.

The V gene is TRBV19, the J gene TRBJ2-7; 9 bases align to TRBD2. The CDR3 consists of 15 residues. The V gene end was trimmed by 5 bases and the J gene end by 1 base; junction bases not matched to a gene: 6. Germline-derived CDR1 and CDR2 are LNHDA and SQIVND (reference sequence). The CDR3 spells CASSSGLAPSYEQYF. In nucleotides, the CDR3 is TGTGCCAGTAGTTCGGGACTAGCACCTTCCTACGAGCAGTACTTC.

The gene calls are TRBV2 and TRBJ2-7, with D perhaps matching TRBD1 (5 bases). This CDR3 comprises 14 residues. Germline CDR1 reads SNHLY; CDR2 reads FYNNEI. With 3 bases removed from V and 2 bases from J, the gap between germline ends came to 11 bases. The CDR3 DNA sequence: TGTGCCAGCAGTGATGCGCAGGGTACCTACGAGCAGTACGTC. As protein: CASSDAQGTYEQYV.

CDR3 in amino acids: CAWRPSGDQPQHF. The DNA for the CDR3 is TGTGCCTGGAGGCCGTCGGGGGATCAGCCCCAGCATTTT. V is TRBV30 and J is TRBJ1-5, with D possibly TRBD1 on 5 matching bases. CDR3 length: 13 residues. The ends were cut back, 3 bases at V and 5 bases at J, with 11 bases in the middle. Germline CDR1 GTSNPN, CDR2 SVGIG (reference sequence).

The chain recombines TRBV27 with TRBJ2-1; D might be TRBD1 or TRBD2, each matching 5 bases. This CDR3 comprises 14 residues. Germline V CDR1 and CDR2: MNHEY, SMNVEV (reference sequence). Trimming cost V 3 bases and J 4 bases, with 10 bases left between them. The CDR3 nucleotides are TGTGCCAGCAGTTTGGCCGGGGCATACAATGAGCAGTTCTTC. Amino acids: CASSLAGAYNEQFF.

The gene calls are TRBV7-2 and TRBJ2-7; D not resolved. CDR3 length: 13 residues. The germline V gene encodes CDR1 SGHTA and CDR2 FQGNSA. Trimming left V 3 bases short and J 3 bases short, with 9 bases between. The CDR3: CASSFGNFYEQYF. DNA of the CDR3: TGTGCCAGCAGCTTTGGCAATTTCTACGAGCAGTACTTC.

The rearrangement joins TRBV7-9 to TRBJ1-2, with no clear D. V lost 2 bases and J lost 4, with 8 bases in between. CDR1 SEHNR and CDR2 FQNEAQ come from the germline V gene (reference sequence). This CDR3 spans 13 amino acids. CDR3 bases: TGTGCCAGCAGCTTAACGGGAGGCTATGGCTACACCTTC. Amino acid sequence: CASSLTGGYGYTF.

This clone was detected a few times. V gene TRBV14 combines with J gene TRBJ1-6; no firm D call. CDR1 and CDR2 from the germline V gene are SGHDN and FVKESK. Deletions cut 3 bases from V and 8 bases from J, with 8 bases between. This CDR3 has 13 amino acids. The CDR3 DNA follows: TGTGCCAGCAGCCATGGGTCCTATTCACCCCTCCACTTT. Translating gives CASSHGSYSPLHF.

This clone showed up just a few times. This chain links TRBV11-2 with TRBJ1-1; TRBD1 is a possible D gene (6 bases). The V gene's germline CDR1 is SGHAT and CDR2 FQNNGV. CDR3 length: 16 amino acids. Trimming cost V 0 bases and J 0 bases, with 11 bases left between them. The CDR3: CASSLEGGAMNTEAFF. For the CDR3, the DNA is TGTGCCAGCAGCTTAGAGGGGGGGGCCATGAACACTGAAGCTTTCTTT.

The chain employs TRBV5-4 and TRBJ1-1; the D gene is possibly TRBD1 (6 bases). Germline lookup yields CDR1 SGHNT and CDR2 YYREEE (reference sequence). This CDR3 region has 14 residues. V was pared by 6 bases and J by 0 bases, with 12 bases between. In nucleotides, the CDR3 is TGTGCCAGCACCACAGGGCTCATGAACACTGAAGCTTTCTTT. Translated, it gives CASTTGLMNTEAFF. The whole variable domain, filled in from reference TRBV5-4 and TRBJ1-1, reads ETGVTQSPTHLIKTRGQQVTLRCSSQSGHNTVSWYQQALGQGPQFIFQYYREEENGRGNFPPRFSGLQFPNYSSELNVNALELDDSALYLCASTTGLMNTEAFFGQGTRLTVV.

The genes are TRBV3-1 (or the pseudogene TRBV3-2) and TRBJ1-1; D ambiguous. The V end was cut by 0 bases, the J end by 4 bases, with 12 bases between. CDR1 LGHDT and CDR2 YNNKEL come from the germline V gene (reference sequence). This CDR3 region has 15 residues. The CDR3 DNA is TGTGCCAGCAGCCAAGATGCGCACCCTTTCACTGAAGCTTTCTTT. Residues: CASSQDAHPFTEAFF.